The 27 T cell receptor beta chains in this list originate from one sample, sequenced in a study of blood T cells in healthy people across ages (dated by TCRdb to the mid-2010s). Library creation used 5' RACE. The reads were generated on an Illumina HiSeq 2500. A second 7 to 11 cycle PCR used a sample-barcoded 5' primer and a J-beta primer mix. In TCRdb, the public reads were trimmed at Q25 with fastp and aligned with MiXCR, with productive beta chains retained. Rows are unified per CDR3 protein, each entry keeping the most common DNA and genes. Here the sample has around 1,000,000 distinct CDR3 sequences; 20% to 25% occur a single time. The ten largest clones take up around 0.75% of the sample. This sample also belongs to another study, concerning T cells of mothers and their children.

Sequencing used blood. Receptor source: a girl aged 2 to 10 in good health.

There are a few counts of this clonotype. The rearrangement links TRBV28 to TRBJ2-2; 8 positions match TRBD1. The ends lost 10 bases at V and 5 bases at J; junction bases unmatched: 9. The CDR3 runs 14 residues. The V gene's germline CDR1 is MDHEN and CDR2 SYDVKM. The CDR3 nucleotides are TGTGCCACCATGGGACAGGACAGGACCGGGGAGCTGTTTTTT. Protein product: CATMGQDRTGELFF. The full variable domain, its missing parts supplied by reference TRBV28 and TRBJ2-2, is DVKVTQSSRYLVKRTGEKVFLECVQDMDHENMFWYRQDPGLGLRLIYFSYDVKMKEKGDIPEGYSVSREKKERFSLILESASTNQTSMYLCATMGQDRTGELFFGEGSRLTVL.

This clonotype was seen many times. V usage is TRBV7-3 and J usage is TRBJ2-3, with 11 bases matching TRBD2. The germline gives CDR1 SGHTA, CDR2 FQGTGA. The CDR3 covers 15 residues. V dropped 5 bases and J dropped 4; count of bases not matched to a gene: 5. The CDR3 region is CASSPIAGGADTQYF. CDR3 DNA: TGTGCCAGCAGCCCAATAGCGGGAGGGGCAGATACGCAGTATTTT.

The sample holds a few counts of this clonotype. This sequence joins TRBV5-1 and TRBJ1-1; 7 positions match TRBD1. The ends lost 0 bases at V and 7 bases at J; junction bases unmatched: 3. CDR3 length: 13 amino acids. Germline values: CDR1 SGHRS, CDR2 YFSETQ. CDR3 residues: CASSLAGTDEAFF. In DNA, the CDR3 is TGCGCCAGCAGCTTGGCCGGGACAGATGAAGCTTTCTTT.

This clonotype was found once. The rearrangement uses TRBV29-1 and TRBJ2-5, with D perhaps matching TRBD2 (5 bases). The V gene lost 8 bases and the J gene lost 7 bases, with 14 bases spanning the gap. The length of the CDR3 is 11 residues. Germline CDR1 reads SQVTM; CDR2 reads ANQGSEA. The CDR3 nucleotides read TGCAGCAGCGGATCCCCTGGGACCCAGTACTTC. It yields the protein CSSGSPGTQYF.

The V call is TRBV3-1, the J call TRBJ2-3; the D gene is possibly TRBD1 (5 bases). The CDR3 spans 13 residues. With 2 bases removed from V and 7 bases from J, the gap between germline ends came to 10 bases. CDR1 is LGHDT and CDR2 is YNNKEL in the germline V gene (reference sequence). CDR3 sequence reads: CASSQQGGYTQYF. CDR3 bases: TGTGCCAGCAGCCAACAGGGTGGATATACGCAGTATTTT.

A few counts support this clonotype. V usage is TRBV24-1 and J usage is TRBJ2-7, with D possibly being TRBD1 (5 bases). V was trimmed by 4 bases and J by 4 bases, leaving 16 bases between them. This CDR3 spans 15 amino acids. Per germline, CDR1 KGHDR and CDR2 SFDVKD. CDR3 coding DNA: TGTGCCACCAGTGACCGCTCGCCGGACACATACGAGCAGTACTTC. This encodes CATSDRSPDTYEQYF.

This clonotype has just a few counts. The chain recombines TRBV12-3 or TRBV12-4 with TRBJ2-7; D gene ambiguous. CDR3 size: 12 residues. V lost 2 bases and J lost 3, with 5 bases in between. CDR3 DNA: TGTGCCAGCAGTTTAAAACTCTACGAGCAGTACTTC. Its protein is CASSLKLYEQYF.

CDR3: CASSFAFDAKNIQYF. The DNA for the CDR3 is TGTGCCAGCAGTTTTGCGTTCGACGCCAAAAACATTCAGTACTTC. The V call is TRBV12-3 or TRBV12-4, the J call TRBJ2-4; D not certain. Trimming pared 3 bases from V and 1 base from J, leaving 10 bases between. This CDR3 is built from 15 residues.

V is TRBV28 and J is TRBJ2-7; TRBD1 might be the D (5 bases). Trimming cost V 3 bases and J 2 bases, with 17 bases left between them. In germline, CDR1 is MDHEN, CDR2 SYDVKM. There are 16 residues in the CDR3. Written as DNA, the CDR3 is TGTGCCAGCAGTTTTAAGGTCGAGACAGCAACCTACGAGCAGTACTTC. Protein sequence: CASSFKVETATYEQYF.

This clonotype was counted a few times. The CDR3 loop is CASSQQMLISSSTDTQYF. The CDR3, as DNA: TGTGCCAGCAGCCAACAAATGCTAATTTCCTCTAGCACAGATACGCAGTATTTT. The chain links TRBV3-1 to TRBJ2-3; D not resolved. There are 18 residues in the CDR3. The germline CDR1 and CDR2 sequences are LGHDT and YNNKEL (reference sequence). V was clipped by 2 bases and J by 0 bases, with 18 bases between them.

The J gene is TRBJ2-5, the V gene TRBV7-2; 9 nucleotides line up with TRBD2. The J call is doubtful: the DNA matches TRBJ2-7 better. Germline CDR1 is SGHTA and CDR2 is FQGNSA. The CDR3 has 19 residues. CDR3 in DNA: TGTGCCAGCAGCTTACAATCCGGGACTAGCAGACACCCGAGCCTCGAGCAGTACTTC. It yields the protein CASSLQSGTSRHPSLEQYF.

This clonotype was observed a few times. V gene TRBV29-1 combines with J gene TRBJ2-5; tentatively, D is TRBD2 (7 bases). CDR1 is SQVTM, CDR2 ANQGSEA, per germline. Trimming cost V 8 bases and J 1 base, with 14 bases left between them. This CDR3 is built from 13 residues. The CDR3 loop is CSFVGGPQETQYF. CDR3 in DNA: TGCAGCTTTGTGGGGGGGCCCCAAGAGACCCAGTACTTC. Filled out from reference TRBV29-1 and TRBJ2-5, the complete variable domain reads SAVISQKPSRDICQRGTSLTIQCQVDSQVTMMFWYRQQPGQSLTLIATANQGSEATYESGFVIDKFPISRPNLTFSTLTVSNMSPEDSSIYLCSFVGGPQETQYFGPGTRLLVL.

The V gene is TRBV4-3, the J gene TRBJ2-3; the D gene is possibly TRBD2 (6 bases). CDR3 size: 13 residues. From germline, CDR1 is LGHNA and CDR2 YSLEER. V lost 1 base to trimming and J lost 8 bases, with 10 bases between them. The CDR3 DNA is TGCGCCAGCAGCCAAGTTGAGGGAGGTACGCAGTATTTT. Residues: CASSQVEGGTQYF.

A few counts support this clonotype. The chain links TRBV12-3 or TRBV12-4 to TRBJ2-1; the D gene is possibly TRBD2 (6 bases). CDR3 length: 12 residues. Trimming removed 5 bases from V and 11 bases from J, with 13 bases in between. CDR3 protein: CASSPPGEKQFF. The CDR3 DNA follows: TGTGCCAGCAGTCCCCCGGGGGAAAAGCAGTTCTTC.

This clonotype was seen once. The genes are TRBV29-1 and TRBJ2-1; D is possibly TRBD2 (6 bases). The CDR3 length is 15 residues. Per germline, CDR1 SQVTM and CDR2 ANQGSEA. The ends were cut back, 3 bases at V and 5 bases at J, with 17 bases in the middle. The CDR3 nucleotides read TGCAGCGTTGAGATAGCGGTAGCTCCCCACAATGAGCAGTTCTTC. It encodes CSVEIAVAPHNEQFF.

This rearrangement joins TRBV15 to TRBJ1-3; D is unclear. The CDR3 totals 16 residues. V was cut by 0 bases and J by 2 bases, with 11 bases left in between. Germline values: CDR1 LNHNV, CDR2 YYDKDF (reference sequence). The CDR3 DNA reads as TGTGCCACCAGCAGAGATGCAAGTCCTCCTGGAAACACCATATATTTT. Translating gives CATSRDASPPGNTIYF.

The rearrangement joins TRBV5-1 to TRBJ2-5; the D gene is possibly TRBD1 (6 bases). The germline V and J ends were trimmed by 3 bases and 2 bases, with 14 bases remaining between them. This CDR3 comprises 15 residues. Germline-derived CDR1 and CDR2 are SGHRS and YFSETQ. The CDR3 bases are TGCGCCAGCAGCTCGCATGAACAGGGACAAGAGACCCAGTACTTC. Translation gives CASSSHEQGQETQYF.

The chain is built from TRBV5-1 and TRBJ2-1; 9 bases are a match to TRBD1. The CDR3 is 15 amino acids. J was trimmed by 4 bases and V by 4 bases; bases with no gene match: 6. The V gene's germline CDR1 is SGHRS and CDR2 YFSETQ. The CDR3 loop is CASSKGQGPYNEQFF. The DNA for the CDR3 is TGCGCCAGCAGCAAGGGACAGGGCCCTTACAATGAGCAGTTCTTC.

This clonotype came up a few times. The chain is built from TRBV11-3 and TRBJ2-1; no clear D gene. CDR1 SGHNT and CDR2 YENEEA come from the germline V gene. CDR3 length: 14 residues. The V gene lost 0 bases and the J gene lost 7 bases, with 10 bases spanning the gap. CDR3 DNA sequence: TGTGCCAGCAGCTTAGAGGGCTACACAAATGAGCAGTTCTTC. As protein: CASSLEGYTNEQFF.

This clonotype was seen many times. The J gene is TRBJ2-7, the V gene TRBV7-2, with TRBD2 identical over 7 bases. This CDR3 spans 14 amino acids. With 3 bases clipped from V and 4 bases from J, the junction kept 6 bases outside the gene matches. Germline V lookup: CDR1 SGHTA, CDR2 FQGNSA. CDR3 in amino acids: CASSFSPGRYEQYF. The CDR3 DNA sequence: TGTGCCAGCAGCTTCAGCCCCGGGAGGTACGAGCAGTACTTC.

The table lists this clonotype with a few counts. The V call is TRBV11-2, the J call TRBJ2-7; 9 bases are a match to TRBD2. The V segment lost 0 bases and the J segment 3 bases; nucleotides outside the gene matches: 6. The CDR3 sequence is 16 residues long. Germline lookup yields CDR1 SGHAT and CDR2 FQNNGV. The CDR3 region is CASSLERLAGNYEQYF. The DNA of the CDR3 is TGTGCCAGCAGCTTAGAACGGCTAGCGGGGAACTACGAGCAGTACTTC.

This clonotype was found a few times. V is TRBV7-9 and J is TRBJ2-1; D is unresolved. The V and J ends lost 11 bases and 8 bases respectively, with 19 bases between them. This CDR3 contains 13 residues. Per the germline V gene, CDR1 is SEHNR and CDR2 is FQNEAQ (reference sequence). In nucleotides, the CDR3 is TGTGCCGGACGAACTGGGTTATACGATGAGCAGTTCTTC. Protein product: CAGRTGLYDEQFF.

This sequence joins TRBV10-2 and TRBJ2-1, with D perhaps TRBD1 or TRBD2 (5 bases each). Trimming shortened V by 10 bases and J by 7 bases, and 14 bases separated the two germline ends. The CDR3 loop spans 12 amino acids. CDR1 and CDR2 from the germline V gene are WSHSY and SAAADI. The DNA of the CDR3 is TGCGCCACCGGTGATTGGGGGAATGAGCAGTTCTTC. It specifies CATGDWGNEQFF.

This clonotype has a handful of counts. The rearrangement uses TRBV7-9 and TRBJ2-5; D is ambiguous. Trimming cost V 3 bases and J 5 bases, with 10 bases left between them. Germline CDR1 is SEHNR and CDR2 is FQNEAQ (reference sequence). The CDR3 has 13 residues. CDR3 region: CASSLAELETQYF. The CDR3 bases are TGTGCCAGCAGCTTGGCGGAATTGGAGACCCAGTACTTC.

This clonotype has a handful of counts. The V gene is TRBV29-1, the J gene TRBJ2-5; weak D call: TRBD1 (5 bases). The CDR3 has 13 residues. The germline V gene has CDR1 SQVTM and CDR2 ANQGSEA. Trimming cost V 3 bases and J 4 bases, with 12 bases left between them. The CDR3 DNA is TGCAGCGTTGAGCAGGGTGGCATAGAGACCCAGTACTTC. It is translated as CSVEQGGIETQYF.

This clonotype has a handful of counts. This chain uses TRBV11-2 with TRBJ2-5; D could derive from TRBD1 or TRBD2 (5 bases each). CDR3 length equals 14 residues. Trimming removed 3 bases at V and 3 bases at J, with 11 bases between. The germline V gene has CDR1 SGHAT and CDR2 FQNNGV. This CDR3 is CASSLGPREETQYF. CDR3 nucleotides: TGTGCCAGCAGCTTGGGACCCAGAGAAGAGACCCAGTACTTC.

This chain uses TRBV12-3 or TRBV12-4 with TRBJ1-1; 10 nucleotides agree with TRBD1. This CDR3 spans 15 amino acids. Germline trimming cut 2 bases from V and 6 bases from J; bases unmatched to any gene: 6. CDR3 DNA: TGTGCCAGCAGTTTATCAGACAGGGGGCGGGCTGAAGCTTTCTTT. Protein sequence: CASSLSDRGRAEAFF.